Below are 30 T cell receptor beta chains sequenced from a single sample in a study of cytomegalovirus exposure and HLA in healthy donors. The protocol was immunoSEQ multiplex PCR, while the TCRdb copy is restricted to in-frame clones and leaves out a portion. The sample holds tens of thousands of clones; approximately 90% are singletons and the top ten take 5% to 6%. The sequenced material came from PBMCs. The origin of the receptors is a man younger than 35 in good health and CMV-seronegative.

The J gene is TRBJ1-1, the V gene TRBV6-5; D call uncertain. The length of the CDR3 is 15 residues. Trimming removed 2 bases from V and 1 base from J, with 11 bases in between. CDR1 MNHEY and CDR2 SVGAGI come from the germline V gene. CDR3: CASSYGLNPNTEAFF. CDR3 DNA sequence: TGTGCCAGCAGTTACGGACTCAACCCGAACACTGAAGCTTTCTTT.

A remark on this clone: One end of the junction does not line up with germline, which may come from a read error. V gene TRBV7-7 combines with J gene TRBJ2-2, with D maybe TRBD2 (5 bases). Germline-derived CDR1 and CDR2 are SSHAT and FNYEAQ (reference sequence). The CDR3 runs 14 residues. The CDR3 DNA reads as TGTGCTAGCAGCACTAGGACGGGCTCCGGGGAGCTGTTTTTT. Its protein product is CASSTRTGSGELFF.

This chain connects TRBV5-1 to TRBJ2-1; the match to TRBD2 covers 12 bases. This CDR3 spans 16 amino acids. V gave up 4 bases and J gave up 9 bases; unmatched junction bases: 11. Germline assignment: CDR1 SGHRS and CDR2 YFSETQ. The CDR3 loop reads CASSERTSGTNVEQFF. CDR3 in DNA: TGCGCCAGCAGCGAACGGACTAGCGGGACGAATGTTGAGCAGTTCTTC.

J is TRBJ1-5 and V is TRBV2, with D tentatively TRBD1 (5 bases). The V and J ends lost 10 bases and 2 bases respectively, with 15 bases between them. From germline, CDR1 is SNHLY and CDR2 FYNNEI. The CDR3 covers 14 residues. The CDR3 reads CATLGGAGNQPQHF. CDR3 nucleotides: TGTGCCACCCTGGGAGGGGCGGGCAATCAGCCCCAGCATTTT.

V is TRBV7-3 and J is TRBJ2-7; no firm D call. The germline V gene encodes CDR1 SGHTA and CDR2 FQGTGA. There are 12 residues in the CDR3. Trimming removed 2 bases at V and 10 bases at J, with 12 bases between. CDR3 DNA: TGTGCCAGCAGCTTAGCGAGGCTAGAACAGTACTTC. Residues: CASSLARLEQYF. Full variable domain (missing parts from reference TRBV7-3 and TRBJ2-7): GAGVSQTPSNKVTEKGKYVELRCDPISGHTALYWYRQSLGQGPEFLIYFQGTGAADDSGLPNDRFFAVRPEGSVSTLKIQRTERGDSAVYLCASSLARLEQYFGPGTRLTVT.

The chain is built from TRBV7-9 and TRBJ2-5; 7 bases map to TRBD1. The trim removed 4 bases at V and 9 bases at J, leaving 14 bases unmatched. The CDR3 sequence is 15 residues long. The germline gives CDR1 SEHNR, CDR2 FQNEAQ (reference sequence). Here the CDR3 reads CASSSYRGPREAQYF. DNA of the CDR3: TGTGCCAGCAGCTCCTACAGGGGACCCCGTGAGGCCCAGTACTTC.

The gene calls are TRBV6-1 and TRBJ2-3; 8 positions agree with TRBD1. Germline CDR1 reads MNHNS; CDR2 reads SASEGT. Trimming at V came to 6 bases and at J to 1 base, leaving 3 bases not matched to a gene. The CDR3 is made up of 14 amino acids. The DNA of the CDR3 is TGTGCCAGCAGGGACAGGGCCGGCACAGATACGCAGTATTTT. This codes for CASRDRAGTDTQYF.

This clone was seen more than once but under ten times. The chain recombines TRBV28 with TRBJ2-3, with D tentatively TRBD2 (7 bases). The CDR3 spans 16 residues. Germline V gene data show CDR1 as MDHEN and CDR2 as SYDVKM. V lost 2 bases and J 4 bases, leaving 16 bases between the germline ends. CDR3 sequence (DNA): TGTGCCAGCAGTTTAGTGTGGCTGCGGGGGCCAGATACGCAGTATTTT. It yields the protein CASSLVWLRGPDTQYF.

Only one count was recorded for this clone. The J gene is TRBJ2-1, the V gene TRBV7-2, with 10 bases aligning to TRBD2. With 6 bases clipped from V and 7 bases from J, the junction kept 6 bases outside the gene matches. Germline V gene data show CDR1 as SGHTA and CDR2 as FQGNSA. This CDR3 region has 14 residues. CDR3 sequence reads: CASSSSGRRNEQFF. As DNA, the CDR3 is TGTGCCAGCAGTTCTAGCGGGAGACGTAATGAGCAGTTCTTC.

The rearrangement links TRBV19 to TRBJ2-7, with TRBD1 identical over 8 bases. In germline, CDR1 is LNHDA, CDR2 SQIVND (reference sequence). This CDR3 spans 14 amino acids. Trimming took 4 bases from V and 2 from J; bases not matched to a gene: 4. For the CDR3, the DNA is TGTGCCAGTAGTACGACAGGGGAAACCTACGAGCAGTACTTC. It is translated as CASSTTGETYEQYF.

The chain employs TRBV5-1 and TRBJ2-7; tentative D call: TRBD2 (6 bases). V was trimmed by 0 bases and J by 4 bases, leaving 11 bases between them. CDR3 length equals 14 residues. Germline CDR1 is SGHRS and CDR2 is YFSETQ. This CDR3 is CASSLGDFLYEQYF. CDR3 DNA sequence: TGCGCCAGCAGCTTGGGGGACTTCTTATACGAGCAGTACTTC.

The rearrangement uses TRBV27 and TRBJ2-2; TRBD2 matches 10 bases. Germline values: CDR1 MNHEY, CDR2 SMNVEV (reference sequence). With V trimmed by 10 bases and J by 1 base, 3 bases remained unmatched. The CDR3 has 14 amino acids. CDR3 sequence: CATTSGMNTGELFF. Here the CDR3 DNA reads TGTGCCACCACTAGCGGGATGAACACCGGGGAGCTGTTTTTT.

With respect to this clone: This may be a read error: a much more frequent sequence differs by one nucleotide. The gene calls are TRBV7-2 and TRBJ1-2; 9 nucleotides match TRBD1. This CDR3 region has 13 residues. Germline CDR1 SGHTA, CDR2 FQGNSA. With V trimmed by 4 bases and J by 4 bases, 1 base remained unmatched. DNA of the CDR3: TGTGCCAGCAGCTCGACAGGGGGCTATGGCTACACCTTC. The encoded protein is CASSSTGGYGYTF.

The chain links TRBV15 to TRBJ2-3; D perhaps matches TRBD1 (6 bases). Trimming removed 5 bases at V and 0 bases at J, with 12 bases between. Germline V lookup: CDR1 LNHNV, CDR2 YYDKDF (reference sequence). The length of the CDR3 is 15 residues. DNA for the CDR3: TGTGCCACCAGCTCGAGGACAGTGAGCACAGATACGCAGTATTTT. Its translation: CATSSRTVSTDTQYF.

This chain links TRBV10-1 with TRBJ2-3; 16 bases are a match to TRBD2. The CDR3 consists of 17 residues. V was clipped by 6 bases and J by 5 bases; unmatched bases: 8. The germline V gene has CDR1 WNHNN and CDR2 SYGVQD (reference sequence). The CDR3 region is CASSAPGTSGRVDTQYF. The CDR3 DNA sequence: TGCGCCAGCAGCGCCCCCGGGACTAGCGGGAGGGTAGATACGCAGTATTTT.

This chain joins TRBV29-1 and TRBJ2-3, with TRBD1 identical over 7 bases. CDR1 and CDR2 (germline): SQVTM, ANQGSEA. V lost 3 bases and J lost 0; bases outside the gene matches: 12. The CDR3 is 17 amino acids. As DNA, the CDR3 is TGCAGCGTTGAGTCGGGACAGCGCATATCTAGCACAGATACGCAGTATTTT. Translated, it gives CSVESGQRISSTDTQYF.

The CDR3 DNA sequence: TGTGCCAGCAGCCCCCGGACAGGTCTCTCTGGGGCCAACGTCCTGACTTTC. Translating gives CASSPRTGLSGANVLTF. V gene TRBV5-4 combines with J gene TRBJ2-6; TRBD1 matches at 7 bases. The ends lost 4 bases at V and 0 bases at J; junction bases unmatched: 7. Germline lookup yields CDR1 SGHNT and CDR2 YYREEE (reference sequence). CDR3 length: 17 residues. Looking up the rest from reference TRBV5-4 and TRBJ2-6 gives the full variable domain: ETGVTQSPTHLIKTRGQQVTLRCSSQSGHNTVSWYQQALGQGPQFIFQYYREEENGRGNFPPRFSGLQFPNYSSELNVNALELDDSALYLCASSPRTGLSGANVLTFGAGSRLTVL.

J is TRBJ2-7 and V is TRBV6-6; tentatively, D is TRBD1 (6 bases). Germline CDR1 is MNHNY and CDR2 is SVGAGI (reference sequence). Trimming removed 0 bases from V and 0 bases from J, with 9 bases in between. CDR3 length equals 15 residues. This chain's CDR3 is CASSYSLDSSYEQYF. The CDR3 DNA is TGTGCCAGCAGTTACTCCTTGGACAGCTCCTACGAGCAGTACTTC.

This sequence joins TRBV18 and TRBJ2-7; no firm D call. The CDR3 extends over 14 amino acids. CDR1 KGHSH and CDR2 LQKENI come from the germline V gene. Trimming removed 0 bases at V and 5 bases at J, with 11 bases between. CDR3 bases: TGTGCCAGCTCACCACCGAGCCGTCGGGACGAGCAGTACTTC. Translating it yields CASSPPSRRDEQYF.

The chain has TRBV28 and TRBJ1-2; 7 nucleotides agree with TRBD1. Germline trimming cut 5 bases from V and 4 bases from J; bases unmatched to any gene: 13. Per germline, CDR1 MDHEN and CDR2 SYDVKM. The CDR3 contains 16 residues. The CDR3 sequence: CASSAEGLQGSYGYTF. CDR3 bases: TGTGCCAGCAGTGCCGAAGGACTACAGGGGTCCTATGGCTACACCTTC.

The CDR3 sequence: CASSPVGRATEAFF. The DNA of the CDR3 is TGTGCCAGCAGCCCTGTTGGGCGGGCCACTGAAGCTTTCTTT. The V gene is TRBV16, the J gene TRBJ1-1; unclear D gene. There are 14 residues in the CDR3. Trimming took 4 bases from V and 4 from J, leaving 13 bases between them. The germline V gene encodes CDR1 KGHSY and CDR2 FQNENV.

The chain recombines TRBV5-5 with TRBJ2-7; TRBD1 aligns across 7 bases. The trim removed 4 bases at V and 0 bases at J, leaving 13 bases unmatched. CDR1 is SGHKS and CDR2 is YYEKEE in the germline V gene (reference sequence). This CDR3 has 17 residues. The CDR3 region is CASSGGSGQVLSYEQYF. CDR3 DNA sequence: TGTGCCAGCAGCGGGGGATCCGGACAGGTTCTCTCCTACGAGCAGTACTTC.

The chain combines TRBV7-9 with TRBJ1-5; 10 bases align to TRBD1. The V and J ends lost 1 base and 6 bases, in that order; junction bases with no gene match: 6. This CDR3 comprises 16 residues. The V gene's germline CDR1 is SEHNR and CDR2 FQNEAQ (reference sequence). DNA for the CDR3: TGTGCCAGCAGCTTAGGAGGACAGGGGGGGCTTCAGCCCCAGCATTTT. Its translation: CASSLGGQGGLQPQHF.

Here the CDR3 DNA reads TGCGCCAGCAGCCAAGTTGGACAGGGAAACTATGGCTACACCTTC. The encoded protein is CASSQVGQGNYGYTF. The rearrangement joins TRBV4-3 to TRBJ1-2; TRBD1 matches 8 bases. V lost 1 base to trimming and J lost 2 bases; unmatched junction nucleotides: 3. The CDR3 totals 15 residues. The V gene's germline CDR1 is LGHNA and CDR2 YSLEER.

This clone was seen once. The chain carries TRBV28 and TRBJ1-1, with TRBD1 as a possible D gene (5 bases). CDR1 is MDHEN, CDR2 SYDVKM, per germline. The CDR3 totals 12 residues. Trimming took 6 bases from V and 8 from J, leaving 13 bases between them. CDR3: CASRDVGGEAFF. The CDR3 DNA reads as TGTGCCAGCAGGGACGTGGGGGGAGAAGCTTTCTTT. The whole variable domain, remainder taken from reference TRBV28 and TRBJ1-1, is DVKVTQSSRYLVKRTGEKVFLECVQDMDHENMFWYRQDPGLGLRLIYFSYDVKMKEKGDIPEGYSVSREKKERFSLILESASTNQTSMYLCASRDVGGEAFFGQGTRLTVV.

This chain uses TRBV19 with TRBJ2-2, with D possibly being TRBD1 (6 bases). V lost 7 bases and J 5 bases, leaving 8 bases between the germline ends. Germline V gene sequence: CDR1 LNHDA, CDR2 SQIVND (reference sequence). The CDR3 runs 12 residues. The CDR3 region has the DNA TGTGCCAGTACTACAGGGACCGGGGAGCTGTTTTTT. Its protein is CASTTGTGELFF.

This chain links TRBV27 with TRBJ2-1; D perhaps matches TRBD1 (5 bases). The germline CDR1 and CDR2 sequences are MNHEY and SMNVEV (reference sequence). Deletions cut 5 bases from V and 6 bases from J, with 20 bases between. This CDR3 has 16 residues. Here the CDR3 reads CASSTGFLQDTNEQFF. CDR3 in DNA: TGTGCCAGCAGTACCGGTTTCTTACAGGACACCAATGAGCAGTTCTTC.

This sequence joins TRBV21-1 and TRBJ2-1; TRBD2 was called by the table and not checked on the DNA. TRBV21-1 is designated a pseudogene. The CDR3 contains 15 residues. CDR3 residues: CASSGRGGLDNEQFF. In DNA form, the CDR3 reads TGTGCCAGCAGCGGGCGGGGGGGCCTCGACAATGAGCAGTTCTTC.

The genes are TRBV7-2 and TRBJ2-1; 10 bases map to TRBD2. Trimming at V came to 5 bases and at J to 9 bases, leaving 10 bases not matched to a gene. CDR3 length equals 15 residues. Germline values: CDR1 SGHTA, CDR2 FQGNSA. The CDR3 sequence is CASSHTSGTPLEQFF. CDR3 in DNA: TGTGCCAGCAGCCACACTAGCGGGACCCCCCTTGAGCAGTTCTTC.

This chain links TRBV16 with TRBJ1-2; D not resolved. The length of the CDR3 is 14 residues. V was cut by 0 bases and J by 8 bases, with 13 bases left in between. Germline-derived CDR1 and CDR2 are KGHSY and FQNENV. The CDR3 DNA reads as TGTGCCAGCAGCCAATCTTGGGCAGGCCGAGGCTACACCTTC. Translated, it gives CASSQSWAGRGYTF.